What follows describes a single T cell receptor (beta chain). These data belong to a study of blood T cells in healthy people across ages. The length of the CDR3 is 16 residues. The germline gives CDR1 KGHSH, CDR2 LQKENI. V was pared by 2 bases and J by 3 bases, with 8 bases of the junction left unmatched. With a J-beta primer mix and a sample-barcoded 5' primer, a second PCR ran roughly 7 to 11 cycles. One entry per CDR3 protein results from TCRdb running MiXCR on the 5' RACE reads. The table has about 1.5 million distinct CDR3 sequences, around 40% seen once. This chain connects TRBV18 to TRBJ1-2; TRBD1 matches 8 bases. The sequencing sample was made of blood. The sequence derives from a woman aged 18-30 years in good health. The CDR3 reads CASSPFAGGDDYGYTF. CDR3 nucleotide sequence: TGTGCCAGCTCACCATTTGCAGGGGGCGATGACTATGGCTACACCTTC.